The 5 T cell receptor beta chains below were found in one sample sequenced in a study of blood T cell repertoires in COVID-19. The repertoire was sequenced with immunoSEQ multiplex PCR; TCRdb's copy has only in-frame clones and lacks some. The repertoire holds over 200,000 clones, 65% to 90% seen once, with about 2% in the top ten. The sample consisted of peripheral blood. Source of these receptors: a man in his forties or fifties who had recovered from COVID-19.

The gene calls are TRBV4-3 and TRBJ1-5; D may be TRBD1 (5 bases). This CDR3 spans 13 amino acids. Trimming shortened V by 1 base and J by 5 bases, and 6 bases separated the two germline ends. Germline CDR1 LGHNA, CDR2 YSLEER. The CDR3 bases are TGCGCCAGCAGCCAAGCCAGGGATCAGCCCCAGCATTTT. This sequence encodes CASSQARDQPQHF.

The chain carries TRBV12-3 or TRBV12-4 and TRBJ1-3; TRBD1 is a possible D gene (5 bases). The CDR3 runs to 12 residues. The ends were cut back, 8 bases at V and 3 bases at J, with 8 bases in the middle. CDR3 sequence (DNA): TGTGCCAGCTGGGGGGTTGGAAACACCATATATTTT. It encodes CASWGVGNTIYF.

The CDR3 reads CASSVAGGGETQYF. DNA of the CDR3: TGTGCCAGCAGCGTAGCGGGGGGTGGGGAGACCCAGTACTTC. The genes are TRBV9 and TRBJ2-5; 7 bases line up with TRBD2. With V trimmed by 0 bases and J by 5 bases, 4 bases remained unmatched. The V gene's germline CDR1 is SGDLS and CDR2 YYNGEE. This CDR3 spans 14 amino acids.

This chain joins TRBV10-1 and TRBJ2-7; weak D call: TRBD1 (5 bases). The CDR3 is made up of 14 amino acids. Per the germline V gene, CDR1 is WNHNN and CDR2 is SYGVQD (reference sequence). V lost 3 bases to trimming and J lost 6 bases, with 15 bases between them. CDR3 loop: CASSERLGAAEQYF. As DNA, the CDR3 is TGCGCCAGCAGTGAACGCCTAGGGGCGGCCGAGCAGTACTTC.

The chain has TRBV11-3 and TRBJ2-1; 7 bases align to TRBD1. Germline V gene sequence: CDR1 SGHNT, CDR2 YENEEA. J was trimmed by 0 bases and V by 3 bases; bases with no gene match: 2. The CDR3 is 15 amino acids. The CDR3 spells CASSLDRSSYNEQFF. CDR3 sequence (DNA): TGTGCCAGCAGCTTGGACAGGAGCTCCTACAATGAGCAGTTCTTC.